Listed here are 17 T cell receptor beta chains from one sample, sequenced in a study of shared clonotypes between healthy human individuals. The protocol was immunoSEQ multiplex PCR, while the TCRdb copy is restricted to in-frame clones and leaves out a portion. The sample has a few hundred thousand clones, around 67% seen once. The specimen was memory CD4+ T cells sorted from blood. Subset defined: CD45RA-negative fraction. The source of these receptors is a man aged 25 to 40 in good health.

This clone was found a few times. The chain has TRBV6-6 and TRBJ1-2, with D maybe TRBD1 (5 bases). Trimming left V 3 bases short and J 4 bases short, with 12 bases between. Germline V gives CDR1 MNHNY, CDR2 SVGAGI (reference sequence). This CDR3 comprises 14 residues. CDR3 residues: CASSYLGGGYGYTF. DNA for the CDR3: TGTGCCAGCAGTTATTTGGGGGGAGGCTATGGCTACACCTTC.

The chain employs TRBV6-1 and TRBJ2-5; TRBD1 is a possible D gene (6 bases). The V and J ends lost 2 bases and 5 bases respectively, with 21 bases between them. The germline V gene encodes CDR1 MNHNS and CDR2 SASEGT. The CDR3 has 17 amino acids. The CDR3 protein is CASSERDVRGSPETQYF. CDR3 sequence (DNA): TGTGCCAGCAGTGAAAGGGACGTAAGGGGGAGTCCGGAGACCCAGTACTTC.

V is TRBV6-1 and J is TRBJ1-2, with 7 bases aligning to TRBD1. After removal of 0 bases from V and 5 bases from J, the junction contained 9 bases not matched to a gene. CDR3 length: 16 residues. Looked up from germline, CDR1 is MNHNS and CDR2 is SASEGT. In DNA form, the CDR3 reads TGTGCCAGCAGTGAAGCTTTGGGGGGGACAGCTTATGGCTACACCTTC. Translated, it gives CASSEALGGTAYGYTF.

This chain uses TRBV11-2 with TRBJ1-1; TRBD1 matches at 7 bases. With 3 bases clipped from V and 2 bases from J, the junction kept 3 bases outside the gene matches. CDR1 and CDR2 from the germline V gene are SGHAT and FQNNGV. CDR3 size: 14 residues. CDR3 DNA sequence: TGTGCCAGCAGCTTCGGACAGGCTAACACTGAAGCTTTCTTT. Translated, it gives CASSFGQANTEAFF.

The genes are TRBV7-2 and TRBJ2-1; a possible D gene is TRBD1 (5 bases). V gave up 1 base and J gave up 9 bases, with 13 bases separating them. Germline V lookup: CDR1 SGHTA, CDR2 FQGNSA. This CDR3 contains 14 residues. In nucleotides, the CDR3 is TGTGCCAGCAGCTTAGTTCACTCTCAGGGTGAGCAGTTCTTC. It translates to CASSLVHSQGEQFF.

V usage is TRBV29-1 and J usage is TRBJ2-2; TRBD1 agrees at 11 bases. V trimming: 5 bases; J trimming: 3 bases; junction bases outside the gene matches: 5. CDR3 size: 15 residues. Per germline, CDR1 SQVTM and CDR2 ANQGSEA. The CDR3 protein is CSVTGTGGYTGELFF. The CDR3 bases are TGCAGCGTTACGGGGACAGGGGGTTACACCGGGGAGCTGTTTTTT.

The chain employs TRBV28 and TRBJ2-4; no definite D call. This CDR3 spans 12 amino acids. Per the germline V gene, CDR1 is MDHEN and CDR2 is SYDVKM. Trimming took 8 bases from V and 14 from J, leaving 19 bases between them. CDR3 sequence: CASGGSWAVKYF. The CDR3 nucleotides read TGTGCCAGCGGTGGAAGTTGGGCAGTAAAGTACTTC.

The V call is TRBV6-1, the J call TRBJ1-5; D may be TRBD1 (5 bases). In germline, CDR1 is MNHNS, CDR2 SASEGT. The CDR3 contains 13 residues. Deletions cut 2 bases from V and 9 bases from J, with 11 bases between. The CDR3 bases are TGTGCCAGCAGTGAAACAGGAGTGTCGCCCCAGCATTTT. It specifies CASSETGVSPQHF.

This chain links TRBV29-1 with TRBJ2-7; D unresolved. CDR3 length equals 15 residues. With 0 bases removed from V and 2 bases from J, the gap between germline ends came to 14 bases. Germline V lookup: CDR1 SQVTM, CDR2 ANQGSEA. This CDR3 reads CSVEDPLDGAYEQYF. In DNA, the CDR3 is TGCAGCGTTGAAGATCCCCTAGATGGTGCCTACGAGCAGTACTTC.

The chain couples TRBV19 to TRBJ1-4; unclear D gene. CDR3 length equals 15 residues. The ends were cut back, 2 bases at V and 7 bases at J, with 14 bases in the middle. The germline V gene encodes CDR1 LNHDA and CDR2 SQIVND (reference sequence). The CDR3 DNA reads as TGTGCCAGTAGTATAAGGGCAGGAACGGGTGAAAAACTGTTTTTT. Residues: CASSIRAGTGEKLFF.

The genes are TRBV7-9 and TRBJ1-4, with D hard to call. CDR1 SEHNR and CDR2 FQNEAQ come from the germline V gene (reference sequence). This CDR3 is 15 amino acids long. V was clipped by 1 base and J by 1 base, with 7 bases between them. CDR3 loop: CASSLDFGTNEKLFF. CDR3 nucleotides: TGTGCCAGCAGCTTAGATTTTGGAACTAATGAAAAACTGTTTTTT.

The rearrangement joins TRBV7-2 to TRBJ2-7, with TRBD1 identical over 9 bases. Trimming took 2 bases from V and 3 from J; bases not matched to a gene: 2. There are 14 residues in the CDR3. Germline loops: CDR1 SGHTA, CDR2 FQGNSA. CDR3 DNA: TGTGCCAGCAGCTTAACAGGGGGCCTCTACGAGCAGTACTTC. Translated: CASSLTGGLYEQYF.

The sample holds many counts of this clone. The chain couples TRBV9 to TRBJ2-1; 10 nucleotides align to TRBD1. The CDR3 consists of 17 residues. In germline, CDR1 is SGDLS, CDR2 YYNGEE. V lost 4 bases, J lost 4 bases, and 11 bases stayed unmatched. The CDR3 loop reads CASSPRLGQGMYNEQFF. The CDR3 DNA follows: TGTGCCAGCAGCCCACGCCTGGGACAGGGGATGTACAATGAGCAGTTCTTC.

There are many counts of this clone. The rearrangement joins TRBV5-1 to TRBJ2-5; D is ambiguous. From germline, CDR1 is SGHRS and CDR2 YFSETQ. With 0 bases removed from V and 4 bases from J, the gap between germline ends came to 7 bases. CDR3 length equals 13 residues. This chain's CDR3 is CASSLAQRETQYF. As DNA, the CDR3 is TGCGCCAGCAGCTTGGCCCAGCGAGAGACCCAGTACTTC. The complete variable domain, with remaining parts taken from reference TRBV5-1 and TRBJ2-5, reads KAGVTQTPRYLIKTRGQQVTLSCSPISGHRSVSWYQQTPGQGLQFLFEYFSETQRNKGNFPGRFSGRQFSNSRSEMNVSTLELGDSALYLCASSLAQRETQYFGPGTRLLVL.

This clone was detected only a few times. The rearrangement links TRBV15 to TRBJ2-3; D is perhaps TRBD2 (5 bases). The ends were cut back, 5 bases at V and 2 bases at J, with 8 bases in the middle. Germline V gives CDR1 LNHNV, CDR2 YYDKDF (reference sequence). The length of the CDR3 is 13 residues. CDR3 DNA: TGTGCCACCAGCCCCGGGGACACAGATACGCAGTATTTT. Encoded protein: CATSPGDTDTQYF. The whole variable domain, filled in from reference TRBV15 and TRBJ2-3, reads DAMVIQNPRYQVTQFGKPVTLSCSQTLNHNVMYWYQQKSSQAPKLLFHYYDKDFNNEADTPDNFQSRRPNTSFCFLDIRSPGLGDTAMYLCATSPGDTDTQYFGPGTRLTVL.

V and J are TRBV19 and TRBJ2-1; D is unclear. CDR1 is LNHDA and CDR2 is SQIVND in the germline V gene (reference sequence). This CDR3 contains 15 residues. Trimming shortened V by 5 bases and J by 8 bases, and 19 bases separated the two germline ends. As DNA, the CDR3 is TGTGCCAGTAGTCTGCGGATAAGCCAGGTGGATGAGCAGTTCTTC. Translated: CASSLRISQVDEQFF.

This clone was picked up one time. A far larger clone differs by one base, so this is likely a read error. This specimen includes other DNA sequences encoding the same CDR3. V usage is TRBV2 and J usage is TRBJ1-1; D ambiguous. V was trimmed by 7 bases and J by 5 bases, leaving 17 bases between them. From germline, CDR1 is SNHLY and CDR2 FYNNEI. CDR3 length equals 14 residues. The chain's CDR3 is CASIPEVGETEAFF. CDR3 nucleotide sequence: TGTGCCAGCATCCCAGAGGTAGGTGAGACTGAAGCTTTCTTT.